Listed here is a single T cell receptor beta chain. The data originate from a study of T cell changes during pregnancy in multiple sclerosis. The CDR3 is 15 amino acids. Per germline, CDR1 SGHRS and CDR2 YFSETQ. The ends lost 0 bases at V and 2 bases at J; junction bases unmatched: 2. Method: immunoSEQ multiplex PCR; TCRdb's copy keeps in-frame clones and lacks some. The data hold about 68,000 clones, with approximately 90% observed a single time. The TCR was taken from a female donor in good health, enrolled as a control in a pregnancy study. The rearrangement uses TRBV5-1 and TRBJ1-2, with TRBD1 identical over 9 bases. Sample: peripheral blood, taken in the second trimester of pregnancy. The CDR3, as DNA: TGCGCCAGCAGCTTGGCCGGGACAGGGAACTATGGCTACACCTTC. This encodes CASSLAGTGNYGYTF.